This T cell receptor beta chain was profiled in a study of blood T cell repertoires in COVID-19. Whole-study context: Sample material is recorded as cDNA or gDNA derived from T cells, B-cell-depleted T cells, or PBMCs.

This CDR3 contains 19 residues. Germline V lookup: CDR1 MDHEN, CDR2 SYDVKM. J gave up 2 bases and V 2 bases, and 10 bases lay outside the gene matches. This table comes from immunoSEQ multiplex PCR, and its TCRdb copy is limited to in-frame clones, with some not included. The sample lists some 150,000 clones; roughly four fifths were seen once. The sample consisted of peripheral blood. The V and J genes are TRBV28 and TRBJ2-5, with 14 bases lining up with TRBD2. The TCR comes from a man older than 75 with acute or convalescent COVID-19. CDR3 nucleotide sequence: TGTGCCAGCAGTTTAACAGGGGGACTAGCGGGGGAGCTACAAGAGACCCAGTACTTC. It specifies CASSLTGGLAGELQETQYF.